This T cell receptor beta chain was captured by sequencing in a study of long-term antiretroviral therapy in people with HIV (dated by TCRdb to the early 2020s). With respect to the entire study: The earliest samples were collected approximately a decade before the 2015 WHO recommendation for immediate ART, a period when ART was typically delayed until CD4 counts fell. A retrospective serial study tested whether changes in peripheral blood TRB repertoire composition and diversity were associated with ART initiation and durable HIV suppression. Among the 30 or so participants with HIV, eleven to twelve were female. No cross-contamination during QIAcube processing was seen in test extractions of a monoclonal T-cell line run alongside around 34 polyclonal samples. From 25 to 30 adults with confirmed HIV infection, the cohort provided over 150 cryopreserved PBMC samples, gathered serially across a mean of about six years (range 1-12). Here is what the overall study found, with its caveats: At every time point, the repertoire was dominated by expanded TRB clones first identified before ART initiation, although this dominance fluctuated and, in many PLHIV, declined after ART. Compared with controls, HIV repertoires had narrower CDR3 length ranges, and the network structure pointed to an antigen-experienced repertoire that shifted only slightly toward naive after ART. Because cell numbers in pre-ART samples were limited, unsorted PBMC were profiled instead of sorted CD4+ and CD8+ T cells. Inferences about post-ART repertoire changes were limited because no data were available on ART adherence, viral resistance or therapy changes. A significant increase in TRB diversity was found to be associated with ART initiation, although TRB diversity was observed to remain significantly below that of transplant donor controls even after long-term ART. Samples dated from 2004 to 2017, and the ART regimens used may be less effective than current ones. Owing to limited PBMC availability, only the TCR beta chain was sequenced, without alpha chain pairing.

Sequencing of the TRB variable region was done with the immunoSEQ hsTCRB v3.0 assay at survey level resolution. A depth of 40,000-50,000 T-cell genomes per sample was targeted for TRB sequencing. An Illumina MiSeq with a v3 150-cycle kit was used to sequence the pooled TRB libraries. The study's own analysis went as follows. Analysis of repertoires was carried out in R inside a reproducible Nextflow workflow spanning QC, data transformation and analysis. LymphoSeq2, an R package for exploring AIRR-Seq data, was used to implement custom analyses. A handful of samples yielding fewer than 5000 total TRB sequences were excluded, leaving around 190 analyzed HIV repertoires. Among the 180 to 200 HIV repertoires that were kept, 59 were collected before ART initiation and more than 120 were collected after ART initiation. Each repertoire was downsampled to 5000 TRB nucleotide sequences, and summary statistics were averaged across 100 downsampling iterations. TRB sequences were retained for analysis only if CDR3 regions of at least seven amino acids were present. Two measures captured diversity: a Shannon entropy-derived clonality score and the Gini coefficient. In the repertoire networks, any two of the top 5000 CDR3 amino acid sequences were linked whenever the two sequences differed by an edit distance of one. For TRB CDR3 amino acid sequences, antigen specificity groups and MHC restriction were predicted with GLIPH2. Known CMV, EBV, HIV or tissue antigen associations were flagged by matching CDR3 amino acid sequences against VDJdb and McPAS-TCR. Pre-ART, post-ART and control groups were compared with Wilcoxon signed-rank tests and Holm-Bonferroni correction. TCRdb carries this immuneACCESS record with in-frame sequences only. Its versions omit some clonotypes, under half of them owing to an unresolved V gene in the studies checked, with the rest unexplained. The V and J calls and the clone size are those of that table, but D and trimming were determined from the DNA. In all, the sample holds 31,000 or so clones, and about 95% of those were seen once. 2.4% of the sample rests with the top ten.

Inclusion was restricted to participants for whom at least one PBMC sample before ART initiation and at least two post-ART samples were available. Treatment was received in the United States of America by all participants with HIV. Before DNA extraction, cryopreserved samples containing about 0.95-10 million PBMC were thawed and washed. At the time of the earliest PBMC sample, participants with HIV were aged between roughly 20 and 54 years. PBMC samples were contributed by each participant from 1-4 timepoints before ART initiation and 2-8 timepoints after ART initiation, with a median of 7 samples. Serial HIV viral load, CD4+ T-cell count, ART history and demographic data were obtained for every participant. Using a Qiagen kit on a QIAcube, genomic DNA was extracted from unsorted PBMC, with samples processed in batches of 12. Regarding this clone: The antigen it binds to is not known. No much larger clone exists at a distance of one base, and base qualities are not known.

Including cysteine and phenylalanine, the CDR3 has 18 amino acids. Only the CDR3 DNA is retained, 54 bases long and in frame from the first base. Recombination joined TRBV21-1 with TRBJ1-1; TRBD1, as called in the table, went unchecked against the DNA. TRBV21-1 is labeled a pseudogene. The sequence came from a man under 40 with HIV. This sample comprised unsorted PBMCs, obtained roughly 6.4 years after starting antiretroviral therapy. The CDR3 corresponds to CASSYNLQGEQTKIEAFF. The nucleotide sequence reads as follows: TGTGCCAGCTCCTACAATTTGCAGGGGGAACAGACTAAAATTGAAGCTTTCTTT.